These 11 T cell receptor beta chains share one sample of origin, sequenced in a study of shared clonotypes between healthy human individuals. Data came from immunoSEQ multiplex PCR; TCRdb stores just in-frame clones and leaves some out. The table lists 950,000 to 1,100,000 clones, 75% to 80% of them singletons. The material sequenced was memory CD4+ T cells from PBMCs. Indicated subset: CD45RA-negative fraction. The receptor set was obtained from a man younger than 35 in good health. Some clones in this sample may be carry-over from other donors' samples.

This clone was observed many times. The CDR3 sequence is CASSLSGLAVLGTQYF. CDR3 nucleotide sequence: TGTGCCAGCAGCTTGTCGGGACTAGCGGTGCTGGGGACCCAGTACTTC. The chain couples TRBV7-2 to TRBJ2-5, with 11 positions matching TRBD2. This CDR3 is 16 amino acids long. Trimming removed 3 bases from V and 7 bases from J; junction bases left unmatched: 10. In germline, CDR1 is SGHTA, CDR2 FQGNSA.

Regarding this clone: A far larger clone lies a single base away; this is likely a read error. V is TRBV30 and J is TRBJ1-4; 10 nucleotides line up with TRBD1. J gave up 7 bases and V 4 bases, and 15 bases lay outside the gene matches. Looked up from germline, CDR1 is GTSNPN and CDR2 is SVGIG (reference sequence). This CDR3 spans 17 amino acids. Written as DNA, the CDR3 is TGTGCCTGGAATCCCTTAGGACAGGGGGATCGGGGTGAAAAACTGTTTTTT. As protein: CAWNPLGQGDRGEKLFF.

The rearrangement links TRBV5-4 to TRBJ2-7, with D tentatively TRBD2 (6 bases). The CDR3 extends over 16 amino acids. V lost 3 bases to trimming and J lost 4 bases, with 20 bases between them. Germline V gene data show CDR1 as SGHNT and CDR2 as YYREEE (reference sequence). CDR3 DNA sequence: TGTGCCAGCAGCTCTCCTCCGGGACTGTCTTCATACGAGCAGTACTTC. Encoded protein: CASSSPPGLSSYEQYF.

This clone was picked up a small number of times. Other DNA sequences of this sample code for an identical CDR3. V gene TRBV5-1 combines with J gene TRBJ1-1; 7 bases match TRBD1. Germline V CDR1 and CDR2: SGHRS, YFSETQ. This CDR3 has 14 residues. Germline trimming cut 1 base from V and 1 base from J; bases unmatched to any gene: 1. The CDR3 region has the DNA TGCGCCAGCAGCTTGCGACAGGGGAACACTGAAGCTTTCTTT. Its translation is CASSLRQGNTEAFF.

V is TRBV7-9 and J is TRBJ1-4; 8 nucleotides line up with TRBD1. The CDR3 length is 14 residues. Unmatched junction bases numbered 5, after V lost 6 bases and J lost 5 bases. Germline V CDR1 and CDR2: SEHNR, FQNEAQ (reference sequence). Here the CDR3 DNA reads TGTGCCAGCAGAGCGGACAGGGTGAATGAAAAACTGTTTTTT. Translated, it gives CASRADRVNEKLFF.

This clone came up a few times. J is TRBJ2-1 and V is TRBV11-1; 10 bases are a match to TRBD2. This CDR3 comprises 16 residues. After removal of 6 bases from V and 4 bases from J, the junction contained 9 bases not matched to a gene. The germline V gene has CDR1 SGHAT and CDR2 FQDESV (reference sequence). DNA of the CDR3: TGTGCCAGCAGGTTCGGGACTAGCGATTTGTACAATGAGCAGTTCTTC. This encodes CASRFGTSDLYNEQFF.

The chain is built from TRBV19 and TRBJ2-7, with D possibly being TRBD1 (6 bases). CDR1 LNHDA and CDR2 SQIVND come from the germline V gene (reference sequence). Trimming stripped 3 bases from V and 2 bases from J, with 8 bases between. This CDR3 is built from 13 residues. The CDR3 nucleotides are TGTGCCAGTAGTATTCGGACAGCCTACGAGCAGTACTTC. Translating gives CASSIRTAYEQYF.

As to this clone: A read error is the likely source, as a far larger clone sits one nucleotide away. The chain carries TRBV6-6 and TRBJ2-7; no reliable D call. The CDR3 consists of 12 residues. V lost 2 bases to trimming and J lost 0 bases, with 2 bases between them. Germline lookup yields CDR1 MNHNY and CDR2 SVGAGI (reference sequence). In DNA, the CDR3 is TGTGCCAGCAGTTACACCTCCTACGAGCAGTACTTC. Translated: CASSYTSYEQYF.

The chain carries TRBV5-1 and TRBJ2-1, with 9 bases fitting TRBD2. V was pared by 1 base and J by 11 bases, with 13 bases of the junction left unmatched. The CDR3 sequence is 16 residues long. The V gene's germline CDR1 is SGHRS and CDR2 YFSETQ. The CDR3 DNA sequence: TGCGCCAGCAGCTTGATCCGGGGTAGCGGGGGAGAAAAGCAGTTCTTC. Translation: CASSLIRGSGGEKQFF.

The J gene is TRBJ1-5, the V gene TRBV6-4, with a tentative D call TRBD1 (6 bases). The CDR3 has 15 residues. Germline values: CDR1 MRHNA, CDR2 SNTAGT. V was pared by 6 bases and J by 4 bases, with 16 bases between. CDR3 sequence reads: CASSEAAGTNQPQHF. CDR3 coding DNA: TGTGCCAGCAGCGAAGCAGCCGGGACAAATCAGCCCCAGCATTTT.

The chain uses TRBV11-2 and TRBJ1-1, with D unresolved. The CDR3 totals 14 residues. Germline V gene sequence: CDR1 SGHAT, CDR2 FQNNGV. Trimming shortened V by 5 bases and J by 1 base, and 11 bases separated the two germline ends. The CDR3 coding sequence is TGTGCCAGCAGCCTTGGACGGCCGAACACTGAAGCTTTCTTT. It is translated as CASSLGRPNTEAFF.